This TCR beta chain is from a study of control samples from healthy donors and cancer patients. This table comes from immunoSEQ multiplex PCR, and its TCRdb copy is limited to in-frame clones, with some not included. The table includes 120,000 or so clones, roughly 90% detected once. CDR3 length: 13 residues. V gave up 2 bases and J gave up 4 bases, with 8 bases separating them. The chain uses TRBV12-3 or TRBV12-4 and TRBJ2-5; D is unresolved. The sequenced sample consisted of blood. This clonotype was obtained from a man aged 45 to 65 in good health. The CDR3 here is CASSLIPAETQYF. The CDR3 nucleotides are TGTGCCAGCAGTTTAATTCCGGCAGAGACCCAGTACTTC.